This TCR beta chain originates from a study of blood T cell repertoires in COVID-19. In germline, CDR1 is LNHDA, CDR2 SQIVND (reference sequence). The CDR3 runs 14 residues. The germline V and J ends were trimmed by 0 bases and 8 bases, with 13 bases remaining between them. Some clones are missing from TCRdb's copy, which holds only in-frame ones; the method was immunoSEQ multiplex PCR. The data contain 270,000 or so clones, approximately 89% of them singletons. Living in about two dozen US areas, the participants were between 18 and 89 years of age. This TCR was recovered from a woman between 40 and 50 years old with acute COVID-19. Sequencing was done on a sample of PBMCs or T cells enriched from blood (not recorded which). This sequence joins TRBV19 and TRBJ1-2, with D possibly TRBD1 on 6 matching bases. CDR3 DNA: TGTGCCAGTAGTATAGACCACAGGGATGGAGGCTACACCTTC. Translated, it gives CASSIDHRDGGYTF.